A single sample is the source of the 10 T cell receptor beta chains below, sequenced in a study of T cell responses to AZD1222 COVID-19 vaccine. Data came from immunoSEQ multiplex PCR; TCRdb stores just in-frame clones and leaves some out. Of more than 140,000 clones listed, roughly 93% are singletons. Sequences were derived from peripheral blood, sampled on day 0 of MenACWY control vaccination. The receptors come from an adult in good health.

V gene TRBV5-4 combines with J gene TRBJ1-2; D not certain. Trimming left V 1 base short and J 3 bases short, with 13 bases between. The CDR3 length is 15 residues. Germline CDR1 is SGHNT and CDR2 is YYREEE (reference sequence). In DNA form, the CDR3 reads TGTGCCAGCAGCTTGATTGGGGTCGATCACTATGGCTACACCTTC. This translates into CASSLIGVDHYGYTF.

The CDR3 reads CASSMWREGRFTEQYF. The CDR3 DNA is TGTGCCAGTAGTATGTGGCGGGAGGGCCGCTTTACCGAGCAGTACTTC. This chain links TRBV19 with TRBJ2-7, with TRBD2 matching over 9 bases. The CDR3 is made up of 16 amino acids. V lost 3 bases to trimming and J lost 6 bases; unmatched junction nucleotides: 12. Germline V gene data show CDR1 as LNHDA and CDR2 as SQIVND (reference sequence).

V gene TRBV7-9 combines with J gene TRBJ1-2, with a tentative D call TRBD1 (6 bases). CDR1 SEHNR and CDR2 FQNEAQ come from the germline V gene (reference sequence). The CDR3 extends over 14 amino acids. The V and J ends lost 6 bases and 8 bases respectively, with 19 bases between them. The CDR3 here is CASRRYAEGVGYTF. The DNA for the CDR3 is TGTGCCAGCAGACGATATGCCGAGGGGGTCGGCTACACCTTC.

The chain is built from TRBV10-3 and TRBJ1-1; D unresolved. Deletions cut 2 bases from V and 1 base from J, with 20 bases between. This CDR3 comprises 18 residues. Germline V gene sequence: CDR1 ENHRY, CDR2 SYGVKD. The CDR3 nucleotides are TGTGCCATCAGTGAGACACCGTTAAGCTCGGGGAAGAACACTGAAGCTTTCTTT. Translation gives CAISETPLSSGKNTEAFF.

The chain links TRBV2 to TRBJ1-1; 7 bases line up with TRBD1. Looked up from germline, CDR1 is SNHLY and CDR2 is FYNNEI. CDR3 length: 14 amino acids. V trimming: 6 bases; J trimming: 1 base; junction bases outside the gene matches: 5. The CDR3 region is CASRIRQGNTEAFF. DNA of the CDR3: TGTGCCAGCAGAATTCGACAGGGGAACACTGAAGCTTTCTTT.

This clone was counted a few times. This chain's CDR3 is CATSKGESSYNEQFF. The DNA of the CDR3 is TGTGCCACCAGCAAGGGGGAGAGCTCCTACAATGAGCAGTTCTTC. J is TRBJ2-1 and V is TRBV15; possibly TRBD1 for D (6 bases). CDR1 is LNHNV, CDR2 YYDKDF, per germline (reference sequence). The V end was cut by 4 bases, the J end by 0 bases, with 10 bases between. This CDR3 contains 15 residues.

The chain is built from TRBV7-2 and TRBJ1-6; D gene uncertain. Trimming pared 2 bases from V and 10 bases from J, leaving 9 bases between. Germline V gene sequence: CDR1 SGHTA, CDR2 FQGNSA. The CDR3 contains 13 residues. Written as DNA, the CDR3 is TGTGCCAGCAGCTTACCGGGGAGCTCACCCCTCCACTTT. Protein sequence: CASSLPGSSPLHF.

V is TRBV2 and J is TRBJ2-3; D remains unclear. The CDR3 is 12 residues long. The germline V and J ends were trimmed by 4 bases and 4 bases, with 6 bases remaining between them. Germline CDR1 reads SNHLY; CDR2 reads FYNNEI. CDR3 loop: CASSGAADTQYF. CDR3 DNA: TGTGCCAGCAGTGGGGCTGCAGATACGCAGTATTTT.

This chain connects TRBV4-2 to TRBJ1-5, with TRBD1 matching 8 bases. Per germline, CDR1 LGHNA and CDR2 YNFKEQ. V gave up 2 bases and J gave up 0 bases; unmatched junction bases: 0. The CDR3 covers 15 residues. The CDR3 DNA sequence: TGTGCCAGCAGCCAAACAGGGGGTAGCAATCAGCCCCAGCATTTT. It is translated as CASSQTGGSNQPQHF.

The chain combines TRBV6-2 or TRBV6-3 with TRBJ2-3, with 12 bases identical to TRBD2. In germline, CDR1 is MNHEY, CDR2 SVGEGT. The CDR3 has 16 amino acids. J was trimmed by 1 base and V by 6 bases; bases with no gene match: 5. CDR3 nucleotide sequence: TGTGCCAGCAGCCGACTAGCGGGGGCCGGCACAGATACGCAGTATTTT. Its protein product is CASSRLAGAGTDTQYF.